Included here is one TCR beta chain sequence, with context. The germline CDR1 and CDR2 sequences are SGHKS and YYEKEE (reference sequence). The length of the CDR3 is 15 residues. With 1 base removed from V and 0 bases from J, the gap between germline ends came to 8 bases. The data stem from a study of blood T cell repertoires in COVID-19. Background on the study: PBMCs, B-cell-depleted T cells, or T cells were the source of the cDNA or gDNA that made up the material.

Authors' methods: Amplifying reference gene primers gave estimates of nucleated cell counts. Sequencing was performed with immunoSEQ multiplex PCR; in TCRdb, only in-frame clones are kept and a portion is missing. The V and J calls and the clone size are those of that table, but D and trimming were determined from the DNA. The table records fewer than 50,000 clones, 65% to 85% of them present only once. The chain carries TRBV5-5 and TRBJ1-5; D gene unclear. The source material was peripheral blood. The TCR comes from a woman older than 75 with active or convalescent COVID-19. The chain's CDR3 is CASSLYPDSNQPQHF. In DNA, the CDR3 is TGTGCCAGCAGCTTGTATCCAGATAGCAATCAGCCCCAGCATTTT.